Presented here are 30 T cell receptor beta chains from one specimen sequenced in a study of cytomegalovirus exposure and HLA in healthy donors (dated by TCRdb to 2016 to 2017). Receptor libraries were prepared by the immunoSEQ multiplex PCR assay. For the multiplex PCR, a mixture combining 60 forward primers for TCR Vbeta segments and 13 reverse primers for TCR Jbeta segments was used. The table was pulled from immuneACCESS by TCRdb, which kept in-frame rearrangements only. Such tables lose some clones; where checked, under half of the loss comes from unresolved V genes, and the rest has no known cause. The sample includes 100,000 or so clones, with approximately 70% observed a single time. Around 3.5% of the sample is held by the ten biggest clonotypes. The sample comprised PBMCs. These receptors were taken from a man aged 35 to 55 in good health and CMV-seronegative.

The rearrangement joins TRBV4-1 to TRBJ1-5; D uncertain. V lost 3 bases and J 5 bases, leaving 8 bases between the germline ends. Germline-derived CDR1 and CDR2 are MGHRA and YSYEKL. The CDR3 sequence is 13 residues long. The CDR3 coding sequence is TGCGCCAGCAGCCAGACGAGGGATCAGCCCCAGCATTTT. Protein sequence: CASSQTRDQPQHF.

The CDR3 loop reads CASSPTDSYGYTF. DNA for the CDR3: TGTGCCAGCAGCCCTACCGACAGTTATGGCTACACCTTC. The V gene is TRBV5-8, the J gene TRBJ1-2; D perhaps matches TRBD1 (5 bases). Germline CDR1 and CDR2: SGHTS and YDEGEE. This CDR3 has 13 amino acids. With 4 bases removed from V and 5 bases from J, the gap between germline ends came to 12 bases. Based on the CDR3 plus reference TRBV5-8 and TRBJ1-2, the full variable domain is EAGVTQSPTHLIKTRGQQATLRCSPISGHTSVYWYQQALGLGLQFLLWYDEGEERNRGNFPPRFSGRQFPNYSSELNVNALELEDSALYLCASSPTDSYGYTFGSGTRLTVV.

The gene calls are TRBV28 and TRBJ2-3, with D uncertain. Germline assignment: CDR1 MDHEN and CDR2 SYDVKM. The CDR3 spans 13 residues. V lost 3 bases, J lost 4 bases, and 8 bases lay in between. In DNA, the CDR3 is TGTGCCAGCAGTTTTGCCGCGGCAGATACGCAGTATTTT. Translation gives CASSFAAADTQYF. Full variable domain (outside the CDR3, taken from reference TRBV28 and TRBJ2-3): DVKVTQSSRYLVKRTGEKVFLECVQDMDHENMFWYRQDPGLGLRLIYFSYDVKMKEKGDIPEGYSVSREKKERFSLILESASTNQTSMYLCASSFAAADTQYFGPGTRLTVL.

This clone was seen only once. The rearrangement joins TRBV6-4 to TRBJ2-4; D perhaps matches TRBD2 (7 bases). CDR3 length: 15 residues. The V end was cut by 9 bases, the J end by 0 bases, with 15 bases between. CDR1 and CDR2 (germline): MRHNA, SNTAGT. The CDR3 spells CARGGVLLAKNIQYF. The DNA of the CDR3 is TGTGCCAGAGGGGGGGTTTTGCTAGCCAAAAACATTCAGTACTTC.

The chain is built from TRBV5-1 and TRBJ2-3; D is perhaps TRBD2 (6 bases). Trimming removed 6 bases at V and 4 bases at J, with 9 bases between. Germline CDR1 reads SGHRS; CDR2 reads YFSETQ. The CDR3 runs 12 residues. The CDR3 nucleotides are TGCGCCAGCAACCCGGGGGCAGATACGCAGTATTTT. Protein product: CASNPGADTQYF. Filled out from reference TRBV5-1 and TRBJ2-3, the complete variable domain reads KAGVTQTPRYLIKTRGQQVTLSCSPISGHRSVSWYQQTPGQGLQFLFEYFSETQRNKGNFPGRFSGRQFSNSRSEMNVSTLELGDSALYLCASNPGADTQYFGPGTRLTVL.

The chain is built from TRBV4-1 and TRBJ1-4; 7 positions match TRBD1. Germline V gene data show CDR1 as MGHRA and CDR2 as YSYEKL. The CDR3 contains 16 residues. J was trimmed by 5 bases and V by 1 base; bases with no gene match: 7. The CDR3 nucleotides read TGCGCCAGCAGCCAAGCAGGGGGTGGCGGGAATGAAAAACTGTTTTTT. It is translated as CASSQAGGGGNEKLFF.

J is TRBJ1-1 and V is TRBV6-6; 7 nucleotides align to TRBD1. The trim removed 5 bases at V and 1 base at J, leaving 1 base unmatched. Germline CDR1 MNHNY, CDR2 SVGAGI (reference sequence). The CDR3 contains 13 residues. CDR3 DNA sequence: TGTGCCAGCAGTAGGGACAGGAACACTGAAGCTTTCTTT. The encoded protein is CASSRDRNTEAFF.

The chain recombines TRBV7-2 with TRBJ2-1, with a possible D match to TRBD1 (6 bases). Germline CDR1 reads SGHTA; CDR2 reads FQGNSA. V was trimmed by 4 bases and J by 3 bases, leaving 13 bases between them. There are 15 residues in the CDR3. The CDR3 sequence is CASSSYRVRYNEQFF. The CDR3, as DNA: TGTGCCAGCAGCTCTTACAGGGTACGCTACAATGAGCAGTTCTTC.

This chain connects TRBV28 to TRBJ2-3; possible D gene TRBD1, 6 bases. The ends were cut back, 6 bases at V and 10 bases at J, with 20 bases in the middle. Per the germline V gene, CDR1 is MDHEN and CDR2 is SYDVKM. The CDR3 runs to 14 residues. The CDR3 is CASSQDPTGQSQYF. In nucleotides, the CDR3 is TGTGCCAGCAGCCAAGACCCTACCGGACAGTCGCAGTATTTT.

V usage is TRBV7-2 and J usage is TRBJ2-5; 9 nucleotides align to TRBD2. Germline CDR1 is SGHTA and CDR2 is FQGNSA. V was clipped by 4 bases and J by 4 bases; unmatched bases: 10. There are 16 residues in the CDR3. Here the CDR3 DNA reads TGTGCCAGCAGCTCCACGGGTAGCGGGGGATCAGAGACCCAGTACTTC. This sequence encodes CASSSTGSGGSETQYF.

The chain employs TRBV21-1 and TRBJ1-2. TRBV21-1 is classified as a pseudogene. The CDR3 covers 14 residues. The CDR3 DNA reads TGTGCCAGCACCACAGGAGGGGGGGACGGTGGCTACACCTTC. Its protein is CASTTGGGDGGYTF.

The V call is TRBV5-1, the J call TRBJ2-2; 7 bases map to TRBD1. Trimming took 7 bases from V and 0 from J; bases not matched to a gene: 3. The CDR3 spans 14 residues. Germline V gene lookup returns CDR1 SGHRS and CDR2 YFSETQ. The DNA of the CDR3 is TGCGCCAGCTCGGGACAGACGAACACCGGGGAGCTGTTTTTT. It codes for CASSGQTNTGELFF.

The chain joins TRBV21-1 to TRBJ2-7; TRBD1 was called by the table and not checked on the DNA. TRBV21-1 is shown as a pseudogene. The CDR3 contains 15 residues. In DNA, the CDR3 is TGTGCCAGCAGCAAGGGACAGGCTCACTCCTACGAGCAGTACTTC. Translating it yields CASSKGQAHSYEQYF.

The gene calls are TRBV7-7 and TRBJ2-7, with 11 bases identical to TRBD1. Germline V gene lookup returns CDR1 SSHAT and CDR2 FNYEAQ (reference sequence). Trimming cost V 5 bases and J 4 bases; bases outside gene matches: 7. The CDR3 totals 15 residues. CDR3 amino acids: CASSEGTGGGYEQYF. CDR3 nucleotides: TGTGCCAGCAGCGAAGGGACAGGGGGAGGGTACGAGCAGTACTTC.

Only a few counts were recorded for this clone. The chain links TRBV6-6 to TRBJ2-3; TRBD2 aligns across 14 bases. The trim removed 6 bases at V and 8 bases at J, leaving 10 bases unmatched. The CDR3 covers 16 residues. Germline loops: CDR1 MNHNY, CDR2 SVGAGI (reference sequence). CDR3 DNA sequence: TGTGCCAGCAGCTTCGGACTAGCGGGGGGTGGGAGTACGCAGTATTTT. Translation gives CASSFGLAGGGSTQYF.

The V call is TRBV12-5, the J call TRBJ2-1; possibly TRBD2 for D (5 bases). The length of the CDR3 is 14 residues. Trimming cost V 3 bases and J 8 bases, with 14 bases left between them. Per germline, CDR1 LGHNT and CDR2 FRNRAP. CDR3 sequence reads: CASGLGLAGDEQFF. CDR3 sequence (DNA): TGTGCTAGTGGTTTAGGGCTAGCCGGCGATGAGCAGTTCTTC.

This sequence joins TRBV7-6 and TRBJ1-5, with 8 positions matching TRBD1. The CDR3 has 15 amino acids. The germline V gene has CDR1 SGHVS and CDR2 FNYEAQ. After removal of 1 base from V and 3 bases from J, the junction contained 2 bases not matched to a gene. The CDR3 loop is CASSLGTGSNQPQHF. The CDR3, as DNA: TGTGCCAGCAGCTTAGGGACAGGGTCCAATCAGCCCCAGCATTTT.

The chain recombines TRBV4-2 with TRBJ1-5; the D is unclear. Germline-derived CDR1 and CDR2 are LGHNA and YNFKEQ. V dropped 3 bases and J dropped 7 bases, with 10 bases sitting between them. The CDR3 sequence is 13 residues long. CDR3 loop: CASSQGRRQPQHF. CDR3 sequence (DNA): TGTGCCAGCAGCCAGGGGAGGAGGCAGCCCCAGCATTTT.

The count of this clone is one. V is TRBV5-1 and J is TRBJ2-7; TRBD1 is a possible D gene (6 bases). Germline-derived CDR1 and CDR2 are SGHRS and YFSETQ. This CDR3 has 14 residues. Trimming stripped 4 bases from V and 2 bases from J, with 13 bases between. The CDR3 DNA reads TGCGCCAGCAGCCACACCGGACAGACCTACGAGCAGTACTTC. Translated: CASSHTGQTYEQYF.

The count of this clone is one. CDR3 coding DNA: TGTGCCAGCAGTCCAACAGGGTGGGACACTGAAGCTTTCTTT. Its protein product is CASSPTGWDTEAFF. V and J are TRBV7-3 and TRBJ1-1, with TRBD1 as a possible D gene (6 bases). Germline CDR1 is SGHTA and CDR2 is FQGTGA. V dropped 6 bases and J dropped 3 bases, with 14 bases sitting between them. The CDR3 has 14 amino acids.

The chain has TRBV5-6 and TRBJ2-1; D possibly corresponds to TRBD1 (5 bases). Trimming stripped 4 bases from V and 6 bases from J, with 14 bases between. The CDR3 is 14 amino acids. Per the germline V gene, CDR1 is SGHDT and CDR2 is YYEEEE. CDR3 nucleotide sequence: TGTGCCAGCAGCCGATTGTGGACAACCAATGAGCAGTTCTTC. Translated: CASSRLWTTNEQFF. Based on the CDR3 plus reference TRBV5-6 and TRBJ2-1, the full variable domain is DAGVTQSPTHLIKTRGQQVTLRCSPKSGHDTVSWYQQALGQGPQFIFQYYEEEERQRGNFPDRFSGHQFPNYSSELNVNALLLGDSALYLCASSRLWTTNEQFFGPGTRLTVL.

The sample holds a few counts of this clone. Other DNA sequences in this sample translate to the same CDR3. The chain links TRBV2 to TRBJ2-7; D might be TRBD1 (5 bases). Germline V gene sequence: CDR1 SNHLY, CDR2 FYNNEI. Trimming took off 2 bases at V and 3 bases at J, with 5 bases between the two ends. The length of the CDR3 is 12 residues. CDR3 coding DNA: TGTGCCAGCAGTGAACAGGGCTACGAGCAGTACTTC. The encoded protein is CASSEQGYEQYF.

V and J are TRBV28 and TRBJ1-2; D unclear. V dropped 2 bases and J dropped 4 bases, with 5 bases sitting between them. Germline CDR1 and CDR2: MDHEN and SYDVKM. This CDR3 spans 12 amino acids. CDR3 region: CASSLISYGYTF. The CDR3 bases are TGTGCCAGCAGTTTAATCAGCTATGGCTACACCTTC.

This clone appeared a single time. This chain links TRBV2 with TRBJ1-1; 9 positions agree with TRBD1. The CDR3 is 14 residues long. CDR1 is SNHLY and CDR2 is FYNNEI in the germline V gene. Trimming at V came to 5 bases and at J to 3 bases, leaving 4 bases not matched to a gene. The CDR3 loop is CASSTGQGYTEAFF. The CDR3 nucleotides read TGTGCCAGCAGTACAGGACAGGGGTACACTGAAGCTTTCTTT.

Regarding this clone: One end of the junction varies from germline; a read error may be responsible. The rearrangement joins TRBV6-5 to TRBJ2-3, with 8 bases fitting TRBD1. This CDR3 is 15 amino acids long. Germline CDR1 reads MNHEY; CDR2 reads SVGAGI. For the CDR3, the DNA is TGTGCCAGCAGTTACTCCGACAGGGGCACTGATACGCAGTATTTT. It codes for CASSYSDRGTDTQYF.

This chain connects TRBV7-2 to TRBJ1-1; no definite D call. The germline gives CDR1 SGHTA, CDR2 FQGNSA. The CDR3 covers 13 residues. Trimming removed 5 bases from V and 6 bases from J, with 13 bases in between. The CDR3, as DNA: TGTGCCAGCAGCGTCATGCCCGGGGCTGAAGCTTTCTTT. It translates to CASSVMPGAEAFF. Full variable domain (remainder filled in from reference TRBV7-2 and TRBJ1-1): GAGVSQSPSNKVTEKGKDVELRCDPISGHTALYWYRQSLGQGLEFLIYFQGNSAPDKSGLPSDRFSAERTGGSVSTLTIQRTQQEDSAVYLCASSVMPGAEAFFGQGTRLTVV.

In DNA form, the CDR3 reads TGTGCCACCAGCTTGAGAACAGTATCTTATTCACCCCTCCACTTT. Translated, it gives CATSLRTVSYSPLHF. V gene TRBV15 combines with J gene TRBJ1-6; D is ambiguous. CDR1 and CDR2 (germline): LNHNV, YYDKDF (reference sequence). Trimming shortened V by 5 bases and J by 8 bases, and 16 bases separated the two germline ends. The CDR3 is 15 residues long.

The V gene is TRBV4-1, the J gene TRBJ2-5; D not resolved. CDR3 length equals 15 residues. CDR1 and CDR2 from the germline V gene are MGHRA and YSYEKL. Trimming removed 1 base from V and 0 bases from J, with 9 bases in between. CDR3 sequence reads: CASSQGHMYQETQYF. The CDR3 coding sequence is TGCGCCAGCAGCCAAGGACATATGTACCAAGAGACCCAGTACTTC.

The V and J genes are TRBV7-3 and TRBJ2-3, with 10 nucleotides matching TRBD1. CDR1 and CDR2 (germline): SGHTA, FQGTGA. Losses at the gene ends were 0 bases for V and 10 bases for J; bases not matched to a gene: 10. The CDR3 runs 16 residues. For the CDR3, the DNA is TGTGCCAGCAGCTTAACCCTAGACAGGGGGCGGGAGGCGCAGTATTTT. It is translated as CASSLTLDRGREAQYF.

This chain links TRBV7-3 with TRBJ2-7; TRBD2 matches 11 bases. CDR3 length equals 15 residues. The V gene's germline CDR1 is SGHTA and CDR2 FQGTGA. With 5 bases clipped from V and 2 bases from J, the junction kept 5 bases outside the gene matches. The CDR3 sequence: CASSPSGGTAYEQYF. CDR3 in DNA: TGTGCCAGCAGCCCTAGCGGGGGGACCGCCTACGAGCAGTACTTC. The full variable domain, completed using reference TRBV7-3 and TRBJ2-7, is GAGVSQTPSNKVTEKGKYVELRCDPISGHTALYWYRQSLGQGPEFLIYFQGTGAADDSGLPNDRFFAVRPEGSVSTLKIQRTERGDSAVYLCASSPSGGTAYEQYFGPGTRLTVT.